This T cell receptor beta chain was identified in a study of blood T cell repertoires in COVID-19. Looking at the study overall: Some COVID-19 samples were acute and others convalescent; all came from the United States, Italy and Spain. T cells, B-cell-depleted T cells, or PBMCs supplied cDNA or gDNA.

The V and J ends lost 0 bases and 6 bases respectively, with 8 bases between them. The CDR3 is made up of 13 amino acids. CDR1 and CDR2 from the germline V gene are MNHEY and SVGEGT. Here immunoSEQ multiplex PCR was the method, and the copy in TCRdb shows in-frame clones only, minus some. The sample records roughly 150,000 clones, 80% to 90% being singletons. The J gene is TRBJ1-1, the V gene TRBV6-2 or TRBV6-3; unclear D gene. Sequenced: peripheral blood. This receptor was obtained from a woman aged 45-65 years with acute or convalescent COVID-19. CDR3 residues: CASSYSSVPEAFF. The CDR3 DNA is TGTGCCAGCAGTTACTCTTCAGTGCCTGAAGCTTTCTTT.